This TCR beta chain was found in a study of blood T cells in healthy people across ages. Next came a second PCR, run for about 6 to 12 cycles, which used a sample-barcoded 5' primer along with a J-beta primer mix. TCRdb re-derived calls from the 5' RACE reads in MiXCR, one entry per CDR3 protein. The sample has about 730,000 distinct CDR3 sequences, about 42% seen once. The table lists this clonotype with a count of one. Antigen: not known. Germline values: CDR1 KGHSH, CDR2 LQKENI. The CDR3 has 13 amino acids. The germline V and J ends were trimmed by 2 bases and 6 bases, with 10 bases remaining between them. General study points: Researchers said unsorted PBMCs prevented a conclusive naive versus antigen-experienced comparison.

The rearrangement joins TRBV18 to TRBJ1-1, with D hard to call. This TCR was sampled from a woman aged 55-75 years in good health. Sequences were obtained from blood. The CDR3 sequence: CASSPSEFAEAFF. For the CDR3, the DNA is TGTGCCAGCTCACCATCGGAATTCGCTGAAGCTTTCTTT.